What follows is one T cell receptor beta chain and its context. This entry belongs to a study of blood T cells in healthy people across ages. A second PCR, run for about 7 to 12 cycles, used a sample-barcoded 5' primer plus a J-beta primer mix. Each cDNA molecule, via a template-switch adaptor with 12 random nucleotides, was tagged. TCRdb recomputed calls from the 5' RACE reads with MiXCR, one row per CDR3 protein. Among approximately 800,000 distinct CDR3 sequences listed, about half were seen once. With 5 bases removed from V and 11 bases from J, the gap between germline ends came to 18 bases. The CDR3 runs 13 residues. In germline, CDR1 is MDHEN, CDR2 SYDVKM.

The chain uses TRBV28 and TRBJ2-5, with D possibly being TRBD2 (5 bases). Sequencing used blood. The sequence came from an elderly man in good health. The CDR3, as DNA: TGTGCCAGCAGTGTATACCAGCCCGGGGAGCAGTACTTC. Translating it yields CASSVYQPGEQYF.